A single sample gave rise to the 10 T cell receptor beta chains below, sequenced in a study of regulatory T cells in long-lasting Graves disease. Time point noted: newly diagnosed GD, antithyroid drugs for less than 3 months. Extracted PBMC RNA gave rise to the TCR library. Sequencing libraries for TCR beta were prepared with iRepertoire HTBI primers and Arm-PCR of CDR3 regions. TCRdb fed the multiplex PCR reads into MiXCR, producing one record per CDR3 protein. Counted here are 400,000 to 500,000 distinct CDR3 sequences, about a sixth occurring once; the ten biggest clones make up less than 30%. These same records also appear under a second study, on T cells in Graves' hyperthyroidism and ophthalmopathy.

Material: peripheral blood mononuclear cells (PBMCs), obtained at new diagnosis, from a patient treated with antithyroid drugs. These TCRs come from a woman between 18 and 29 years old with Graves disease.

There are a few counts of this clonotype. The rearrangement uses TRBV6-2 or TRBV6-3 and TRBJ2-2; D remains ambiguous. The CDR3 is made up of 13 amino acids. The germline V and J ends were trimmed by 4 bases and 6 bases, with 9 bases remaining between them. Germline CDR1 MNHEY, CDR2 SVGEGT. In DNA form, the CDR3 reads TGTGCCAGCAGTTCCCAAACCCCCGGGGAGCTGTTTTTT. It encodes CASSSQTPGELFF.

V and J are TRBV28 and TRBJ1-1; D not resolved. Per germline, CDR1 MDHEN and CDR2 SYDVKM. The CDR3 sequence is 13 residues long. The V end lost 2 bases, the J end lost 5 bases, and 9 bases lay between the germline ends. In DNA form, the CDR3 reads TGTGCCAGCAGTTTAAATGAAGGGACTGAAGCTTTCTTT. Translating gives CASSLNEGTEAFF.

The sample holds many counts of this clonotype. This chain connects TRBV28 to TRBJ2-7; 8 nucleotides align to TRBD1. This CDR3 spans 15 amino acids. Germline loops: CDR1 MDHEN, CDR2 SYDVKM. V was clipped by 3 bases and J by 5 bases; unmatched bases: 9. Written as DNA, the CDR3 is TGTGCCAGCAGTTTTTACGGGGCAGGGGGCCACGAGCAGTACTTC. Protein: CASSFYGAGGHEQYF. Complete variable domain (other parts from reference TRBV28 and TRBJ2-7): DVKVTQSSRYLVKRTGEKVFLECVQDMDHENMFWYRQDPGLGLRLIYFSYDVKMKEKGDIPEGYSVSREKKERFSLILESASTNQTSMYLCASSFYGAGGHEQYFGPGTRLTVT.

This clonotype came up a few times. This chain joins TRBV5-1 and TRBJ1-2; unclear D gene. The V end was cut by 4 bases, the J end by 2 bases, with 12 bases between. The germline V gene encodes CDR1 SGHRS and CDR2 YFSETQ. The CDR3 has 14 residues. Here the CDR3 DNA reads TGCGCCAGCAGCCCGATCCCGGGAAACTATGGCTACACCTTC. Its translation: CASSPIPGNYGYTF.

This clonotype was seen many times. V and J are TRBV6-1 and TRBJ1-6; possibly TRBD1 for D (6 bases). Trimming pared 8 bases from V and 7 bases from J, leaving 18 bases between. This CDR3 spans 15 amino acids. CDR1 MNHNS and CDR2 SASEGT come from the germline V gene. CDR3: CASRAGTSENSPLHF. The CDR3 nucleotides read TGTGCCAGCCGGGCGGGGACATCGGAGAATTCACCCCTCCACTTT.

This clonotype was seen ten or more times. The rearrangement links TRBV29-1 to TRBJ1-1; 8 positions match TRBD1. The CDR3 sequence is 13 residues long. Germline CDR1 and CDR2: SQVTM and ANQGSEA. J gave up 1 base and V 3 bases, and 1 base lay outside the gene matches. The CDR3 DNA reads TGCAGCGTTGACAGGGGGCGGAACACTGAAGCTTTCTTT. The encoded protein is CSVDRGRNTEAFF. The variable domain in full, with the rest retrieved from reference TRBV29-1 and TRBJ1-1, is SAVISQKPSRDICQRGTSLTIQCQVDSQVTMMFWYRQQPGQSLTLIATANQGSEATYESGFVIDKFPISRPNLTFSTLTVSNMSPEDSSIYLCSVDRGRNTEAFFGQGTRLTVV.

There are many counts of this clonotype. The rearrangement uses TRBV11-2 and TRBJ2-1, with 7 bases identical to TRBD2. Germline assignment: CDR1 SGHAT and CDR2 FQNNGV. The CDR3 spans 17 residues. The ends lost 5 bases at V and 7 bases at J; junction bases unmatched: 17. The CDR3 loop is CASSKSGGGAPENEQFF. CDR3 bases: TGTGCCAGCAGCAAGAGTGGGGGGGGAGCCCCAGAGAATGAGCAGTTCTTC.

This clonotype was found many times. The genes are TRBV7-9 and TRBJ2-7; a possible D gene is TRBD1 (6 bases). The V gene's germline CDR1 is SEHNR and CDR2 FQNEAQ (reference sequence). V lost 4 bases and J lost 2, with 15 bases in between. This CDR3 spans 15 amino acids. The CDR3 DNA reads TGTGCCAGCAGCTCGACAGGAAACTCACCCTACGAGCAGTACTTC. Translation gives CASSSTGNSPYEQYF.

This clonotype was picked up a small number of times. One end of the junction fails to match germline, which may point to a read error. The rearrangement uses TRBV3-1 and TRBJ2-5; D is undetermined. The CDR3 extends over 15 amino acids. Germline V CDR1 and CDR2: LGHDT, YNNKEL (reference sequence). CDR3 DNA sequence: TGTGCCAGCAGCCAATTCCCTGTACCCCAAGGGACCCAGTACTTC. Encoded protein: CASSQFPVPQGTQYF.

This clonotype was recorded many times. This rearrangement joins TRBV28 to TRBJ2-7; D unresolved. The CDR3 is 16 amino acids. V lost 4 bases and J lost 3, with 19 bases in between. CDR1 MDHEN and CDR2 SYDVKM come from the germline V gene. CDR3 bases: TGTGCCAGCAGTTCACGCTTGGACGGACGATACTACGAGCAGTACTTC. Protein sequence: CASSSRLDGRYYEQYF.